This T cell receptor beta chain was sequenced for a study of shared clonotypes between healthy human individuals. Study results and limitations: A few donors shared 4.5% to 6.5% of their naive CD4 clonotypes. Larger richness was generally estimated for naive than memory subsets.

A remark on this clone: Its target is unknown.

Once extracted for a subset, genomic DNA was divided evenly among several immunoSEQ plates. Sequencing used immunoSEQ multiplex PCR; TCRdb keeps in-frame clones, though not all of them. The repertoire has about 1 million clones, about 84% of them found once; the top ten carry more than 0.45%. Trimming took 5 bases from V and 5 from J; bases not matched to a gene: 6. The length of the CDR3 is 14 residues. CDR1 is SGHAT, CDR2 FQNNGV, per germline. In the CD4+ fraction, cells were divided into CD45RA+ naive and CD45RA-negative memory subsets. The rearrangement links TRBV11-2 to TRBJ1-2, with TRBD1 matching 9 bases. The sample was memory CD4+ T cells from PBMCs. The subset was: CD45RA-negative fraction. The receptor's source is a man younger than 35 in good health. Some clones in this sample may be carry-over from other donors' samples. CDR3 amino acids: CASSAGQGFYGYTF. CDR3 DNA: TGTGCCAGCAGCGCGGGACAGGGTTTTTATGGCTACACCTTC.